The table lists the clone carrying this T cell receptor beta chain with a few counts. Its matching antigen is unknown. The entry originates in a study of T-cell reconstitution after alpha-beta-depleted transplantation in children. Regarding the study as a whole: Expanded graft clones numbering several hundred reportedly gave rise to alpha-beta T cells about two months after transplant. Day-60 TCRbeta diversity that was high in some patients was derived from surviving recipient T cells and thymic progenitors. Among T cells one year after transplant, newly produced cells accounted for most counts and diversity.

Using unique molecular identifiers, the investigators prepared the TCRbeta library. MiXCR was run by TCRdb on the PCR reads, yielding one entry per CDR3 protein. The repertoire holds about 600,000 distinct CDR3 sequences, with around 13% as singletons. V gave up 5 bases and J gave up 6 bases; unmatched junction bases: 10. The CDR3 extends over 15 amino acids. Germline-derived CDR1 and CDR2 are SEHNR and FQNEAQ (reference sequence). This receptor was obtained from a male patient between 5 and 17 years old who had a stem cell transplant for acute myeloid leukemia, so the T cells may come from the graft donor. Sequenced material: PBMCs, mostly from graft donor cells, taken 360 days after TCRalphabeta/CD19-depleted stem cell transplant. The chain links TRBV7-9 to TRBJ2-1, with 7 bases matching TRBD1. The DNA for the CDR3 is TGTGCCAGCAGCCAAGTAGGACAGGTCTCCAATGAGCAGTTCTTC. Translating it yields CASSQVGQVSNEQFF.